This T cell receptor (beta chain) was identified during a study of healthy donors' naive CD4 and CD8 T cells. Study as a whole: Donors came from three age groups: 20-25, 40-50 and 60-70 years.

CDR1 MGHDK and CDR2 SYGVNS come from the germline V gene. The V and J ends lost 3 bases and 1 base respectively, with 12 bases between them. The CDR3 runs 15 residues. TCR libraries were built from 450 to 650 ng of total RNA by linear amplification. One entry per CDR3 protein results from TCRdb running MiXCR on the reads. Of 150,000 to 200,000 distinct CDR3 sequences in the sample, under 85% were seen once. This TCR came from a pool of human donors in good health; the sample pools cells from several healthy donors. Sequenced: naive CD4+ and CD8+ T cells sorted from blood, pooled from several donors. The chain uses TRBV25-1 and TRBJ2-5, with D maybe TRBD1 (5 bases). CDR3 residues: CASSDLRTTQETQYF. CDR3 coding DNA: TGTGCCAGCAGTGATCTGAGGACAACCCAAGAGACCCAGTACTTC.